These 11 T cell receptor beta chains were sequenced from one sample in a study of blood T cell repertoires in COVID-19. Some clones are missing from TCRdb's copy, which holds only in-frame ones; the method was immunoSEQ multiplex PCR. In the table there are about 270,000 clones, around 82% of which are singletons. Sequenced input: peripheral blood. These receptors all come from a woman aged 18-30 years with acute or convalescent COVID-19.

This clone was detected only a few times. The chain is built from TRBV21-1 and TRBJ2-7; TRBD2 reflects the table's D call only, with no check against the DNA. TRBV21-1 is designated a pseudogene. The CDR3 has 15 amino acids. CDR3 in amino acids: CASTRWRVPTYEQYF. DNA for the CDR3: TGTGCCAGCACCAGGTGGAGGGTCCCAACCTACGAGCAGTACTTC.

The V call is TRBV10-2, the J call TRBJ2-7, with 9 bases lining up with TRBD2. With 5 bases clipped from V and 3 bases from J, the junction kept 8 bases outside the gene matches. CDR1 WSHSY and CDR2 SAAADI come from the germline V gene. This CDR3 region has 15 residues. The CDR3 is CASSPPREGLYEQYF. The CDR3 DNA reads as TGCGCCAGCAGTCCTCCGCGGGAGGGCCTCTACGAGCAGTACTTC.

The J gene is TRBJ2-7, the V gene TRBV19; 13 nucleotides agree with TRBD2. CDR1 LNHDA and CDR2 SQIVND come from the germline V gene (reference sequence). With 5 bases clipped from V and 7 bases from J, the junction kept 11 bases outside the gene matches. The CDR3 spans 16 residues. The CDR3 protein is CASSPRRTSGSYEQYF. DNA for the CDR3: TGTGCCAGTAGTCCCAGGAGGACTAGCGGGAGCTATGAGCAGTACTTC.

The V call is TRBV5-4, the J call TRBJ2-3; 10 bases are a match to TRBD1. Trimming cost V 3 bases and J 4 bases; bases outside gene matches: 17. This CDR3 is built from 19 residues. Germline V CDR1 and CDR2: SGHNT, YYREEE (reference sequence). CDR3 sequence: CASSYVVLIKTGGPDTQYF. DNA of the CDR3: TGTGCCAGCAGCTACGTCGTACTTATCAAGACAGGGGGCCCAGATACGCAGTATTTT.

The chain is built from TRBV28 and TRBJ2-7; 14 nucleotides align to TRBD2. The length of the CDR3 is 15 residues. Unmatched junction bases numbered 1, after V lost 3 bases and J lost 3 bases. CDR1 and CDR2 (germline): MDHEN, SYDVKM. The CDR3 spells CASSFGTSGSYEQYF. CDR3 DNA sequence: TGTGCCAGCAGTTTTGGGACTAGCGGGAGCTACGAGCAGTACTTC.

V is TRBV7-3 and J is TRBJ2-2; D call uncertain. Per germline, CDR1 SGHTA and CDR2 FQGTGA. Deletions cut 2 bases from V and 2 bases from J, with 6 bases between. This CDR3 is 14 amino acids long. This CDR3 reads CASSLAANTGELFF. CDR3 nucleotides: TGTGCCAGCAGCTTAGCGGCTAACACCGGGGAGCTGTTTTTT.

The chain has TRBV5-1 and TRBJ1-3; D is undetermined. V lost 1 base and J 3 bases, leaving 20 bases between the germline ends. The CDR3 totals 18 residues. Looked up from germline, CDR1 is SGHRS and CDR2 is YFSETQ. CDR3 amino acids: CASSLKWVSPDRGNTIYF. The CDR3 bases are TGCGCCAGCAGCTTGAAGTGGGTTAGCCCGGATCGTGGAAACACCATATATTTT.

Here the CDR3 DNA reads TGCGCCAGCAGCTTGGCCTCCGGTACGAACACCGGGGAGCTGTTTTTT. Encoded protein: CASSLASGTNTGELFF. The V call is TRBV5-1, the J call TRBJ2-2; D not certain. Trimming left V 0 bases short and J 0 bases short, with 9 bases between. CDR1 is SGHRS, CDR2 YFSETQ, per germline. The CDR3 is 16 amino acids.

The rearrangement joins TRBV27 to TRBJ2-7; D possibly corresponds to TRBD2 (6 bases). The CDR3 loop spans 16 amino acids. Deletions cut 7 bases from V and 1 base from J, with 20 bases between. Germline-derived CDR1 and CDR2 are MNHEY and SMNVEV (reference sequence). CDR3 residues: CASTELGAGNSYEQYF. CDR3 DNA sequence: TGTGCCAGCACCGAACTTGGGGCGGGGAATTCCTACGAGCAGTACTTC.

The chain employs TRBV7-8 and TRBJ1-2; maybe TRBD1 (5 bases). Deletions cut 5 bases from V and 3 bases from J, with 10 bases between. The CDR3 spans 13 residues. Germline V gene data show CDR1 as SGHVS and CDR2 as FQNEAQ. The CDR3 loop reads CASSPRGDYGYTF. The DNA of the CDR3 is TGTGCCAGCAGCCCCCGGGGGGACTATGGCTACACCTTC.

The rearrangement joins TRBV5-1 to TRBJ2-5; weak D call: TRBD1 (6 bases). Germline CDR1 and CDR2: SGHRS and YFSETQ. This CDR3 has 13 amino acids. Trimming shortened V by 0 bases and J by 7 bases, and 10 bases separated the two germline ends. The CDR3 loop reads CASSLDRDGTQYF. CDR3 DNA: TGCGCCAGCAGCTTGGACAGGGATGGGACCCAGTACTTC. Complete variable domain (other parts from reference TRBV5-1 and TRBJ2-5): KAGVTQTPRYLIKTRGQQVTLSCSPISGHRSVSWYQQTPGQGLQFLFEYFSETQRNKGNFPGRFSGRQFSNSRSEMNVSTLELGDSALYLCASSLDRDGTQYFGPGTRLLVL.